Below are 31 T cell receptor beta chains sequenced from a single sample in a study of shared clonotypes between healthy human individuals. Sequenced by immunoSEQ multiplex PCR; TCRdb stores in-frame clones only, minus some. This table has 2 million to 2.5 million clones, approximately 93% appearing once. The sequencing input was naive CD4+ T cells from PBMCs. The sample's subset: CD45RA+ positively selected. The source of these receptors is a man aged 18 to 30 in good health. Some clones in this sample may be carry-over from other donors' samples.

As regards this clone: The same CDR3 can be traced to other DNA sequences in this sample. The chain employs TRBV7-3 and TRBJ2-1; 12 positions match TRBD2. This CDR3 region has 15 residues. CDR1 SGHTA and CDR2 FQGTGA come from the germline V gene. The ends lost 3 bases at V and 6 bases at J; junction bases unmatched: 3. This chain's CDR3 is CASSFRLAGVNEQFF. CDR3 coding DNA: TGTGCCAGCAGCTTCCGACTAGCGGGAGTCAATGAGCAGTTCTTC.

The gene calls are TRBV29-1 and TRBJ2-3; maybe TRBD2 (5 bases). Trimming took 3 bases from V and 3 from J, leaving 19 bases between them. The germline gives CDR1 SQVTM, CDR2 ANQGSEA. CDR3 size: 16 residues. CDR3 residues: CSVDGNQEISTDTQYF. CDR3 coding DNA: TGCAGCGTTGACGGGAACCAGGAGATTAGTACAGATACGCAGTATTTT.

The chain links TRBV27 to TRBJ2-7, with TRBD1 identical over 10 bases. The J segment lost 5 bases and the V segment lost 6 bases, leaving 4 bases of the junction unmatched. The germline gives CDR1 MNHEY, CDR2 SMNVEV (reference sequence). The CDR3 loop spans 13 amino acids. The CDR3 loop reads CASSWDRGHEQYF. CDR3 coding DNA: TGTGCCAGCAGCTGGGACAGGGGCCACGAGCAGTACTTC.

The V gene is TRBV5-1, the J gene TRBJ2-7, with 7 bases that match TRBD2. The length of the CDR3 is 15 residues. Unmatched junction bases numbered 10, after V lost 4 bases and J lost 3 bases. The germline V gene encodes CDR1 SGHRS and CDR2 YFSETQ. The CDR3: CASSGQAGLNYEQYF. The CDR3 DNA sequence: TGCGCCAGCAGCGGACAAGCGGGGCTCAACTACGAGCAGTACTTC. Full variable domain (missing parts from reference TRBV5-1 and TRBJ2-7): KAGVTQTPRYLIKTRGQQVTLSCSPISGHRSVSWYQQTPGQGLQFLFEYFSETQRNKGNFPGRFSGRQFSNSRSEMNVSTLELGDSALYLCASSGQAGLNYEQYFGPGTRLTVT.

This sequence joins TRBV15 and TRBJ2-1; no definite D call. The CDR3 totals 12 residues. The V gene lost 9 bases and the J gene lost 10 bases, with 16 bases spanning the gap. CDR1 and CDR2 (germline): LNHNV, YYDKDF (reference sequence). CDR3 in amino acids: CATTGFYGEQFF. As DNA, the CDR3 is TGTGCCACAACTGGGTTTTATGGAGAGCAGTTCTTC.

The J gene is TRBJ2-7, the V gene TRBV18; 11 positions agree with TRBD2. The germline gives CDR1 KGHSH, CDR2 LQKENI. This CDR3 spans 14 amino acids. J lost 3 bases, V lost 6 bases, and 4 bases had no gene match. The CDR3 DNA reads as TGTGCCAGCTCCTCGCTAGCGGGGGGCTACGAGCAGTACTTC. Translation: CASSSLAGGYEQYF. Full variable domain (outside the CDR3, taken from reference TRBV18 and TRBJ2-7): NAGVMQNPRHLVRRRGQEARLRCSPMKGHSHVYWYRQLPEEGLKFMVYLQKENIIDESGMPKERFSAEFPKEGPSILRIQQVVRGDSAAYFCASSSLAGGYEQYFGPGTRLTVT.

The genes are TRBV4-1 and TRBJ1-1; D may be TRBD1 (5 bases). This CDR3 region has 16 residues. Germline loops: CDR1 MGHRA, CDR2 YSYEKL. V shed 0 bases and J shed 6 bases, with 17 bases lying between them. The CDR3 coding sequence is TGCGCCAGCAGCCAAGATATGCGCCGAGGGGTCCCTGAAGCTTTCTTT. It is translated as CASSQDMRRGVPEAFF.

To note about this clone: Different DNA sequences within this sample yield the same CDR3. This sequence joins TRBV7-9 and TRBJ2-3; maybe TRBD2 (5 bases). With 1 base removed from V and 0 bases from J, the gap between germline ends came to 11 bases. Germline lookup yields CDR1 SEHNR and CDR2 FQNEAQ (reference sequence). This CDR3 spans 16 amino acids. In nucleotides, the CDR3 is TGTGCCAGCAGCTTAGTTGCGGGCTCTAGCACAGATACGCAGTATTTT. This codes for CASSLVAGSSTDTQYF.

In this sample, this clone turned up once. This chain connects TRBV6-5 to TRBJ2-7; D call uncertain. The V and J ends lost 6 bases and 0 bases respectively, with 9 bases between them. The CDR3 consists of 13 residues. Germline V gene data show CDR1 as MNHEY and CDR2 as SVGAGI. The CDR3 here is CASSRHSSYEQYF. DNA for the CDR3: TGTGCCAGCAGCCGACATAGCTCCTACGAGCAGTACTTC.

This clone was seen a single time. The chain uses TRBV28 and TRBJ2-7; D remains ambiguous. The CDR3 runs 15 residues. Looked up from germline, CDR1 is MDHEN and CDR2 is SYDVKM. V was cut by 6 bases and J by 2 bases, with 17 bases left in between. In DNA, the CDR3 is TGTGCCAGCAGCCGACGAAGTGGTTTCGCCTACGAGCAGTACTTC. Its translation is CASSRRSGFAYEQYF.

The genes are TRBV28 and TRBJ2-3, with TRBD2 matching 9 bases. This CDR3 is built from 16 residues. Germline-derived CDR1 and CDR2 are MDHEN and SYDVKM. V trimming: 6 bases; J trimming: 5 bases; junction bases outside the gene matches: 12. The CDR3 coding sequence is TGTGCCAGCAGCCAACCCCGGCCGACTAGCGGAGATACGCAGTATTTT. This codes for CASSQPRPTSGDTQYF. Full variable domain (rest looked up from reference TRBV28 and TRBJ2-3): DVKVTQSSRYLVKRTGEKVFLECVQDMDHENMFWYRQDPGLGLRLIYFSYDVKMKEKGDIPEGYSVSREKKERFSLILESASTNQTSMYLCASSQPRPTSGDTQYFGPGTRLTVL.

In DNA, the CDR3 is TGTGCCAGCAGCTTACTAGTCCCGCCAGATACGCAGTATTTT. As protein: CASSLLVPPDTQYF. The chain has TRBV7-2 and TRBJ2-3; no clear D gene. CDR3 size: 14 residues. V gave up 2 bases and J gave up 4 bases, with 10 bases separating them. Germline V gene sequence: CDR1 SGHTA, CDR2 FQGNSA.

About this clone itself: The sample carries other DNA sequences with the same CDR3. Here the CDR3 DNA reads TGCGCCAGCAGCTTGGGTGGGGCAACTAATGAAAAACTGTTTTTT. Residues: CASSLGGATNEKLFF. V and J are TRBV5-1 and TRBJ1-4; D is unclear. This CDR3 has 15 amino acids. V lost 0 bases and J lost 0, with 6 bases in between. The V gene's germline CDR1 is SGHRS and CDR2 YFSETQ.

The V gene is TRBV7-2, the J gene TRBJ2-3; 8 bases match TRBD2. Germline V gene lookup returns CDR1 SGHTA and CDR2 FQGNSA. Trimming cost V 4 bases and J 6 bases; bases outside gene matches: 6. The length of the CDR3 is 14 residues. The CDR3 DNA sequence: TGTGCCAGCAGCTCGAGACTAGCGTGGGATACGCAGTATTTT. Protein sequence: CASSSRLAWDTQYF.

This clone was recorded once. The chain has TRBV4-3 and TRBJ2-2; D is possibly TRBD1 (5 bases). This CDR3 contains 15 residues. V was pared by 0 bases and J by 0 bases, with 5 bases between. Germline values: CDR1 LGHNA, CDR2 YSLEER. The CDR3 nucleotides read TGCGCCAGCAGCCAAGAGACAGCGAACACCGGGGAGCTGTTTTTT. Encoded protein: CASSQETANTGELFF.

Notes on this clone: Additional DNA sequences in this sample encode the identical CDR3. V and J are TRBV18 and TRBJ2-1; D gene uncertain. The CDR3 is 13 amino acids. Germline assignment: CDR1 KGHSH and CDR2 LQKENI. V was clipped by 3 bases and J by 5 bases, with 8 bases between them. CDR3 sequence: CASSPGADNEQFF. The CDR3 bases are TGTGCCAGCTCACCGGGTGCAGACAATGAGCAGTTCTTC.

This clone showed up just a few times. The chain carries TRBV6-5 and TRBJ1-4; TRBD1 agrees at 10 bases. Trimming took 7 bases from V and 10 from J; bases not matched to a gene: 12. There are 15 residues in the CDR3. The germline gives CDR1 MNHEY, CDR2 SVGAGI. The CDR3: CASTPTGTGVRKLFF. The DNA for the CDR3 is TGTGCCAGCACCCCCACCGGGACAGGGGTGCGAAAACTGTTTTTT.

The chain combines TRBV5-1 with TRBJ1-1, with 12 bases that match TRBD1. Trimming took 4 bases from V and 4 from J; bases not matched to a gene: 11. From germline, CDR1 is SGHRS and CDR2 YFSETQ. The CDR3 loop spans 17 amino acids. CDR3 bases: TGCGCCAGCAGCAACGTTCCGGGACAGGGGGCGAGCACTGAAGCTTTCTTT. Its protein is CASSNVPGQGASTEAFF. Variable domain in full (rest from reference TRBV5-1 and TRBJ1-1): KAGVTQTPRYLIKTRGQQVTLSCSPISGHRSVSWYQQTPGQGLQFLFEYFSETQRNKGNFPGRFSGRQFSNSRSEMNVSTLELGDSALYLCASSNVPGQGASTEAFFGQGTRLTVV.

CDR3 sequence: CSARERVGYTF. The CDR3 DNA is TGCAGTGCTAGAGAACGAGTCGGCTACACCTTC. The chain joins TRBV20-1 to TRBJ1-2, with no clear D. The ends were cut back, 0 bases at V and 8 bases at J, with 7 bases in the middle. The CDR3 loop spans 11 amino acids. Germline CDR1 and CDR2: DFQATT and SNEGSKA (reference sequence).

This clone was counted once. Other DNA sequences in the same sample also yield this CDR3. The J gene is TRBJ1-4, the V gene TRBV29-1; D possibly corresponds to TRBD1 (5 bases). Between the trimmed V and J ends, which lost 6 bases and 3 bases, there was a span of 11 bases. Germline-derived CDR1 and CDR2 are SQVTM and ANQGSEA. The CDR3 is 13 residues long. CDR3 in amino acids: CSVSGRANEKLFF. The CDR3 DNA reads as TGCAGCGTATCGGGACGGGCTAATGAAAAACTGTTTTTT.

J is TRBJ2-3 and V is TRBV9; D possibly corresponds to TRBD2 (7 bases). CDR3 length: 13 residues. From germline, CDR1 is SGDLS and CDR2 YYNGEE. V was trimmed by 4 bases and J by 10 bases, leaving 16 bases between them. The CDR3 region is CASSPLGEGAQYF. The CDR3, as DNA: TGTGCCAGCAGCCCCCTCGGGGAGGGGGCGCAGTATTTT.

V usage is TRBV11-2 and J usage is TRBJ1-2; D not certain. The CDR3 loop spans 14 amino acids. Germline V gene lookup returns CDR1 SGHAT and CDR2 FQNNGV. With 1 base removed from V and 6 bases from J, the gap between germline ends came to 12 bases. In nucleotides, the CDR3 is TGTGCCAGCAGCTTAGGGTTAGGGTTCCATGGCTACACCTTC. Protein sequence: CASSLGLGFHGYTF.

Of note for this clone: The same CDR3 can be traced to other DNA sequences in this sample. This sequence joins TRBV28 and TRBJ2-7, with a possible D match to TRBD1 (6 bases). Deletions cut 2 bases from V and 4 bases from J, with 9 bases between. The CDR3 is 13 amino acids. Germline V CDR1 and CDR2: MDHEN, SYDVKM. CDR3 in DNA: TGTGCCAGCAGTTTACCGGACAGTTACGAGCAGTACTTC. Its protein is CASSLPDSYEQYF.

The CDR3 protein is CASSRSQAQETQYF. The CDR3 coding sequence is TGTGCCAGCAGCCGATCACAGGCCCAAGAGACCCAGTACTTC. The genes are TRBV7-2 and TRBJ2-5; TRBD1 might be the D (5 bases). Trimming took 5 bases from V and 1 from J, leaving 11 bases between them. The CDR3 is 14 residues long. The germline gives CDR1 SGHTA, CDR2 FQGNSA.

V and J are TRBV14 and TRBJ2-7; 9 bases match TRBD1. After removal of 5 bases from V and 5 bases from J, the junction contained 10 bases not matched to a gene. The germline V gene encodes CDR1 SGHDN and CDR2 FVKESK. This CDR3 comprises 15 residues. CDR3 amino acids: CASSELRDRVDEQYF. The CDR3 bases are TGTGCCAGCAGCGAACTCCGGGACAGGGTCGACGAGCAGTACTTC.

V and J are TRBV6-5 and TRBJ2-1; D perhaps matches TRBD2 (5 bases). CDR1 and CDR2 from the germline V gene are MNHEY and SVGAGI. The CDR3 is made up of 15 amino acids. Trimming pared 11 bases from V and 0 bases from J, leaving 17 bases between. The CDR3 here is CAPFVCGFSYNEQFF. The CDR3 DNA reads TGTGCCCCCTTTGTTTGCGGGTTCTCCTACAATGAGCAGTTCTTC.

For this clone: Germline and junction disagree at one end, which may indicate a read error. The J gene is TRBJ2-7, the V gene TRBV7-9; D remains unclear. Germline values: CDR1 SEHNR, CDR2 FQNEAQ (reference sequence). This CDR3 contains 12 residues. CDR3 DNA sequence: TGTGCCAGCAGCTTAGATTTTGTGCCTAGGAACTTC. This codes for CASSLDFVPRNF.

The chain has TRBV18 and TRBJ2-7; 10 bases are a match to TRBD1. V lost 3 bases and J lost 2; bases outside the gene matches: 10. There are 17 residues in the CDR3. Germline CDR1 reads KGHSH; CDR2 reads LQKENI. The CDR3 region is CASSPAGGTGAPYEQYF. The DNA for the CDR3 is TGTGCCAGCTCACCCGCCGGAGGGACAGGGGCCCCCTACGAGCAGTACTTC. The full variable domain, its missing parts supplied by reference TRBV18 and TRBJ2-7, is NAGVMQNPRHLVRRRGQEARLRCSPMKGHSHVYWYRQLPEEGLKFMVYLQKENIIDESGMPKERFSAEFPKEGPSILRIQQVVRGDSAAYFCASSPAGGTGAPYEQYFGPGTRLTVT.

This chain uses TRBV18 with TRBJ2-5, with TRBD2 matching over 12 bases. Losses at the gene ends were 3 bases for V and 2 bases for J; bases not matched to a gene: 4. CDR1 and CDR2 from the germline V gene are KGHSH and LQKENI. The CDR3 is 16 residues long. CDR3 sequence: CASSPGLAGTQETQYF. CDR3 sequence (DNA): TGTGCCAGCTCACCTGGACTAGCGGGGACACAAGAGACCCAGTACTTC.

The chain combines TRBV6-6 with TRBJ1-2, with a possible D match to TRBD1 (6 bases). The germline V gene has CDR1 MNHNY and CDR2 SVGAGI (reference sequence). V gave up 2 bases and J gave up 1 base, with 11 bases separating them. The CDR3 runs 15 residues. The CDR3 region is CASSYRDTRNYGYTF. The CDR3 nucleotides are TGTGCCAGCAGTTACAGGGACACTCGTAACTATGGCTACACCTTC.

CDR3 in amino acids: CASSLDAPGAGELFF. CDR3 nucleotides: TGCGCCAGCAGCTTGGATGCACCAGGGGCCGGGGAGCTGTTTTTT. The rearrangement uses TRBV5-1 and TRBJ2-2, with D maybe TRBD1 (6 bases). The CDR3 runs 15 residues. With 0 bases removed from V and 6 bases from J, the gap between germline ends came to 12 bases. Germline CDR1 SGHRS, CDR2 YFSETQ.